This note documents a single TCR beta chain sequence. No antigen is known for it. Sample time point: week 5, during vaccination. Doses comprised 300 ug of mutant IDH1 20-mer peptide each, plus topical imiquimod. Donors had new WHO grade 3 or 4 IDH1-mutant, ATRX-lost astrocytomas. The method was immunoSEQ multiplex PCR; TCRdb's version includes in-frame clones alone and lacks a portion of them. Of 40,000 to 50,000 clones in the sample, around 85% were seen once. The CDR3 totals 17 residues. The germline V and J ends were trimmed by 10 bases and 0 bases, with 22 bases remaining between them. Germline values: CDR1 MGHDK, CDR2 SYGVNS. These data originate in a study of a mutant IDH1 vaccine in newly diagnosed glioma. Whole-study context: Patients got their first vaccination 4-6 weeks after radiotherapy alone, or with temozolomide cycles. Patients were pretreated with radiotherapy, temozolomide, or both, mostly both.

Points from the study as a whole: With respect to changes in top peripheral T cell clonotypes, pseudoprogression seemed unrelated.

The V and J genes are TRBV25-1 and TRBJ1-5; TRBD1 is a possible D gene (5 bases). This material consisted of PBMCs, taken from a glioma patient whose treatment included an IDH1 peptide vaccine. The TCR comes from a man aged 35 to 55 with glioma. In DNA form, the CDR3 reads TGTGCCACCCCGCGGATGGGGGAAAAGTATAGCAATCAGCCCCAGCATTTT. Its translation: CATPRMGEKYSNQPQHF.